This T cell receptor beta chain was recovered during a study of blood T cell repertoires in COVID-19. The overall study: From T cells, B-cell-depleted T cells, or PBMCs came the material, which was cDNA or gDNA.

Some clones are missing from TCRdb's copy, which holds only in-frame ones; the method was immunoSEQ multiplex PCR. The data hold some 150,000 clones, with around 87% observed a single time. Material: peripheral blood. The TCR was taken from a woman in her sixties with active or convalescent COVID-19.

CDR3 bases: TGTGCTAGTGGTTTGCGTTACGAGCAGTACTTC. Amino acid sequence: CASGLRYEQYF. V gene TRBV12-5 combines with J gene TRBJ2-7; D is uncertain. Trimming took off 2 bases at V and 4 bases at J, with 3 bases between the two ends. This CDR3 contains 11 residues. Per the germline V gene, CDR1 is LGHNT and CDR2 is FRNRAP.